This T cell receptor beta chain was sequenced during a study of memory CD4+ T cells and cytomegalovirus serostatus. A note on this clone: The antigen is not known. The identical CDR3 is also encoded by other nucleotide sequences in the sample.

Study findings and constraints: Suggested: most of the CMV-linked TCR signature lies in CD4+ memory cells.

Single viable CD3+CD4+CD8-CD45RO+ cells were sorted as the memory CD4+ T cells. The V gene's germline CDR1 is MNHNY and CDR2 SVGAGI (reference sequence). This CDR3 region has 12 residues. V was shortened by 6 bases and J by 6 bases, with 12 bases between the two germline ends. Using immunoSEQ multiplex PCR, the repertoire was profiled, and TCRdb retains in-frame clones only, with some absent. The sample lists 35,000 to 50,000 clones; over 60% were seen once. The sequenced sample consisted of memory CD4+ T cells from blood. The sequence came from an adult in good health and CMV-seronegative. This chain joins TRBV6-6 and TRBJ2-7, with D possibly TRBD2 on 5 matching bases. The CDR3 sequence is CASRTGSSEQYF. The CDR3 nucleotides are TGTGCCAGCAGGACGGGGTCCAGCGAGCAGTACTTC.